This T cell receptor (beta chain) emerged from a study of cytomegalovirus exposure and HLA in healthy donors. Across the study: About 180 million T cells yielded under 130 million unique TCR beta sequences in earlier analysis. Of around 400 genotyped donors, around 80% grouped in the Caucasian-associated ancestry cluster. Study-level findings and limits: In terms of immune exposure information, only CMV serostatus was available.

In germline, CDR1 is MNHEY, CDR2 SVGAGI. The CDR3 consists of 16 residues. V shed 4 bases and J shed 4 bases, with 16 bases lying between them. With 60 Vbeta and 13 Jbeta primers, the PCR was carried out. The data were produced by immunoSEQ multiplex PCR, yet TCRdb's version contains in-frame clones alone and is incomplete. Of roughly 150,000 clones listed, roughly 81% are singletons. Worth noting for this clone: Its antigen is unknown.

Source material: PBMCs. This chain joins TRBV6-5 and TRBJ2-2; D gene uncertain. This receptor was taken from a woman aged 18 to 35 in good health and CMV-seronegative. This chain's CDR3 is CASSSSRHLLTGELFF. CDR3 nucleotide sequence: TGTGCCAGCAGTTCTTCCCGACACCTACTCACCGGGGAGCTGTTTTTT.